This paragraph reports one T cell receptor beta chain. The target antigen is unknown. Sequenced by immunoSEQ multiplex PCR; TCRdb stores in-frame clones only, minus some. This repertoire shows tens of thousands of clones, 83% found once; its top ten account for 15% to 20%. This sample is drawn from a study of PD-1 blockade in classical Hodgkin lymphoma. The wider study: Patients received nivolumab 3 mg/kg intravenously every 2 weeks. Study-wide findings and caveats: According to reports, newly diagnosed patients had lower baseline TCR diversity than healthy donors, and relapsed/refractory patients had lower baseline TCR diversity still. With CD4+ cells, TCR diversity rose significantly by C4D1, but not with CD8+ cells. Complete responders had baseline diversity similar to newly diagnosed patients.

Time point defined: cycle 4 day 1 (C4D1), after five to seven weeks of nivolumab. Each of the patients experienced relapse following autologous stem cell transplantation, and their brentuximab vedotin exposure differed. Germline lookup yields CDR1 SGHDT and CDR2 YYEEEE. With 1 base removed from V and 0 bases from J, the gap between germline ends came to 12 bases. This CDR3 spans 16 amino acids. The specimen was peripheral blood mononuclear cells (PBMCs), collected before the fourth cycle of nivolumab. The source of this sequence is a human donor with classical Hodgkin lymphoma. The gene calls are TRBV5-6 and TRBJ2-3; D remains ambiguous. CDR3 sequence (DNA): TGTGCCAGCAGCTTGTTGGCGGACCGAAGCACAGATACGCAGTATTTT. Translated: CASSLLADRSTDTQYF.